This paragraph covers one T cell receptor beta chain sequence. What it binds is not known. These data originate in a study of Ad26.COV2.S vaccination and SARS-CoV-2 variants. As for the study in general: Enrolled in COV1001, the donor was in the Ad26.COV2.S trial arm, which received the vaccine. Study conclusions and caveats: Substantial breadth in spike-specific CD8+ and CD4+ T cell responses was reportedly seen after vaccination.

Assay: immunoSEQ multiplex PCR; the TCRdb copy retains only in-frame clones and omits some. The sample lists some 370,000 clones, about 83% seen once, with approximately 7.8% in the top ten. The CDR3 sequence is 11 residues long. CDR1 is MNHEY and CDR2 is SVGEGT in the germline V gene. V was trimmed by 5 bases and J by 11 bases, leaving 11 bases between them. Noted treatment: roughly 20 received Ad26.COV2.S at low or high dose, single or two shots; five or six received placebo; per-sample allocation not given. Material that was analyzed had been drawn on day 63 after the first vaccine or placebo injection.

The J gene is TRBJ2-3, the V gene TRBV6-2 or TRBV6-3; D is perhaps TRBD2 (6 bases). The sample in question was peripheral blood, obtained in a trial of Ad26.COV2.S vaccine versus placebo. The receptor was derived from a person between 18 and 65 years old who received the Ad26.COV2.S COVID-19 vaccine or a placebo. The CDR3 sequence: CASSPRGKQYF. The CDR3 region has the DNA TGTGCCAGCAGTCCCCGGGGGAAGCAGTATTTT.